Sequencing of this T cell receptor beta chain was carried out in a study of blood T cell repertoires in COVID-19. Study context: The United States, Italy and Spain supplied acute and convalescent COVID-19 samples. T cells, B-cell-depleted T cells, or PBMCs provided the cDNA or gDNA that served as material.

Per the original methods: Nucleated cell counts were estimated from reference gene primer amplification. The protocol was immunoSEQ multiplex PCR, while the TCRdb copy is restricted to in-frame clones and leaves out a portion. Clone size and the V and J calls come from that table; the DNA yielded D and trimming. The sample lists around 200,000 clones; about 87% were seen once. J lost 1 base, V lost 8 bases, and 3 bases had no gene match. The CDR3 has 15 residues. CDR1 and CDR2 from the germline V gene are SNHLY and FYNNEI. Sequenced: peripheral blood. The chain has TRBV2 and TRBJ1-6; 9 bases are shared with TRBD1. This sequence originates from a woman aged 18-30 years who had recovered from COVID-19. Here the CDR3 reads CASRQGESYNSPLHF. The CDR3 DNA follows: TGTGCCAGCCGACAGGGGGAGTCCTATAATTCACCCCTCCACTTT.